Below, 13 T cell receptor beta chains from the same sample are listed, as sequenced in a study of patients and donors after allogeneic stem cell transplantation. One entry per CDR3 protein results from TCRdb running MiXCR on the RT-PCR reads. The table includes around 160,000 distinct CDR3 sequences, around 28% detected once. The specimen sequenced was blood, either unsorted or a sorted T cell fraction (not recorded which). These receptor sequences come from a human donor who was either an allogeneic HSCT recipient or a stem cell or donor lymphocyte infusion donor (not recorded which). It is not recorded whose cells these are; they may come from a transplant donor.

This clonotype turned up a few times. The chain employs TRBV5-6 and TRBJ2-4; 7 nucleotides match TRBD2. The CDR3 consists of 16 residues. V lost 0 bases to trimming and J lost 7 bases; unmatched junction nucleotides: 10. Per the germline V gene, CDR1 is SGHDT and CDR2 is YYEEEE. The CDR3 region is CASSLVGGGRENIQYF. The CDR3 DNA is TGTGCCAGCAGCTTGGTCGGCGGGGGAAGGGAGAACATTCAGTACTTC.

This rearrangement joins TRBV4-1 to TRBJ2-7, with 9 nucleotides matching TRBD1. The CDR3 extends over 17 amino acids. Losses at the gene ends were 0 bases for V and 7 bases for J; bases not matched to a gene: 13. Germline assignment: CDR1 MGHRA and CDR2 YSYEKL. The DNA for the CDR3 is TGCGCCAGCAGCCAAGAAATTGTATGGGGACAGGGAGTAGAGCAGTACTTC. It specifies CASSQEIVWGQGVEQYF.

The chain is built from TRBV6-2 or TRBV6-3 and TRBJ2-3; no reliable D call. V gave up 8 bases and J gave up 4 bases, with 10 bases separating them. The length of the CDR3 is 12 residues. Germline-derived CDR1 and CDR2 are MNHEY and SVGEGT. In DNA, the CDR3 is TGTGCCAGCGGCCCTACGGCAGATACGCAGTATTTT. Amino acids: CASGPTADTQYF.

This chain uses TRBV29-1 with TRBJ2-2; D is perhaps TRBD2 (5 bases). Germline loops: CDR1 SQVTM, CDR2 ANQGSEA. The V and J ends lost 6 bases and 4 bases respectively, with 9 bases between them. This CDR3 is built from 12 residues. The CDR3 sequence is CSVPRGTGELFF. The CDR3 DNA follows: TGCAGCGTGCCCCGGGGCACCGGGGAGCTGTTTTTT.

In its sample, this clonotype was seen once. The chain uses TRBV4-3 and TRBJ2-7; D is perhaps TRBD1 or TRBD2 (5 bases each). The CDR3 is 13 residues long. In germline, CDR1 is LGHNA, CDR2 YSLEER. V was cut by 4 bases and J by 9 bases, with 16 bases left in between. The CDR3 protein is CASSRREQSGQYF. The CDR3 nucleotides are TGCGCCAGCAGCCGCAGGGAGCAGTCCGGGCAGTACTTC.

This clonotype was found a few times. The chain links TRBV3-1 to TRBJ1-3, with 7 bases identical to TRBD1. The CDR3 loop spans 14 amino acids. The ends lost 4 bases at V and 1 base at J; junction bases unmatched: 1. Germline V gene lookup returns CDR1 LGHDT and CDR2 YNNKEL (reference sequence). CDR3 sequence (DNA): TGTGCCAGCAGCCTGGGACAGTCTGGAAACACCATATATTTT. Encoded protein: CASSLGQSGNTIYF.

The rearrangement joins TRBV10-3 to TRBJ1-6; D remains ambiguous. Germline V gives CDR1 ENHRY, CDR2 SYGVKD. V lost 0 bases and J 13 bases, leaving 7 bases between the germline ends. CDR3 length: 12 residues. CDR3 residues: CAISESRTPLHF. CDR3 nucleotides: TGTGCCATCAGTGAGTCGCGGACCCCCCTCCACTTT.

At least ten counts were recorded for this clonotype. The chain couples TRBV12-3 or TRBV12-4 to TRBJ1-2; tentative D call: TRBD1 (5 bases). V was pared by 4 bases and J by 4 bases, with 10 bases between. This CDR3 has 13 residues. CDR3 in DNA: TGTGCCAGCAGTTCCCTAGGGGCCTATGGCTACACCTTC. Its protein is CASSSLGAYGYTF.

The table lists this clonotype with many counts. The V call is TRBV12-3 or TRBV12-4, the J call TRBJ2-5; D is undetermined. V lost 0 bases, J lost 5 bases, and 1 base lay in between. The CDR3 runs to 11 residues. The CDR3 coding sequence is TGTGCCAGCAGTTTAGCGGAGACCCAGTACTTC. Translating it yields CASSLAETQYF.

The DNA for the CDR3 is TGCAGCGTTGTAGCGGGAGGCCTCTACGAGCAGTACTTC. Translation gives CSVVAGGLYEQYF. The V gene is TRBV29-1, the J gene TRBJ2-7, with 10 bases lining up with TRBD2. After removal of 4 bases from V and 3 bases from J, the junction contained 3 bases not matched to a gene. The germline CDR1 and CDR2 sequences are SQVTM and ANQGSEA. The CDR3 covers 13 residues.

CDR3 sequence reads: CASSLGAGVQETQYF. DNA of the CDR3: TGCGCCAGCAGCTTGGGGGCAGGGGTCCAAGAGACCCAGTACTTC. The chain links TRBV5-1 to TRBJ2-5; perhaps TRBD1 as D (6 bases). The CDR3 has 15 residues. Germline assignment: CDR1 SGHRS and CDR2 YFSETQ. Trimming removed 0 bases from V and 1 base from J, with 10 bases in between.

V is TRBV3-1 and J is TRBJ2-1; 13 bases align to TRBD2. J was trimmed by 4 bases and V by 2 bases; bases with no gene match: 8. The CDR3 totals 18 residues. CDR1 is LGHDT and CDR2 is YNNKEL in the germline V gene (reference sequence). The CDR3 here is CASSQPRTSGRRYNEQFF. The DNA for the CDR3 is TGTGCCAGCAGCCAACCCAGGACTAGCGGGAGAAGGTACAATGAGCAGTTCTTC.

This sequence joins TRBV4-3 and TRBJ2-3; 9 bases fit TRBD2. V gave up 3 bases and J gave up 1 base; unmatched junction bases: 5. The length of the CDR3 is 16 residues. CDR1 is LGHNA and CDR2 is YSLEER in the germline V gene. The CDR3, as DNA: TGCGCCAGCAGCCAGGTTAGCGGGAGTGGCACAGATACGCAGTATTTT. Amino acids: CASSQVSGSGTDTQYF.